This T cell receptor (beta chain) originates from a study of response to subunit inactivated influenza vaccine. Germline V gives CDR1 MDHEN, CDR2 SYDVKM. The junction had 2 bases not matched to a gene; V was cut back by 6 bases and J by 4 bases. This CDR3 has 12 amino acids. TCRdb re-called the RT-PCR reads through MiXCR, storing one row per CDR3 protein. The sample consists of about 540,000 distinct CDR3 sequences, 20% to 25% of them appearing once. In its sample, this clonotype was seen a few times. These records were also assigned to another study, of T cells expressing NK-cell markers. That study reports: UMIs were included in TCR beta cDNA generated by 5'RACE template switching. Topping the CD3+CD56-NKG2C+ fraction as well were these clonotypes, in a handful of donors. What remained unclear was the HCMV specificity of expanded NKG2C+ T cell clones.

The rearrangement joins TRBV28 to TRBJ2-5; 7 bases map to TRBD2. This specimen consisted of CD4+ T cells sorted from PBMCs, obtained 11 to 12 days after vaccination. The sequence was obtained from a man aged 45-65 years who received an inactivated influenza vaccine. The CDR3 DNA is TGTGCCAGCAGCACGGGGGGAGAGACCCAGTACTTC. Encoded protein: CASSTGGETQYF.